The sample holds many counts of the clone carrying this T cell receptor (beta chain). The read halts 3 residues ahead of the CDR3 end, with the missing end drawn from the germline J gene. Clones were sequenced by immunoSEQ multiplex PCR, and TCRdb holds only the in-frame ones, with some missing. The repertoire has about 40,000 clones, none seen only once; the ten largest take approximately 2.7%. The entry originates in a study of T cell clonality in common variable immunodeficiency. The CDR3 totals 12 residues. In germline, CDR1 is SQVTM, CDR2 ANQGSEA. V was pared by 5 bases and J by 4 bases, with 10 bases between.

The sequenced sample consisted of peripheral blood mononuclear cells. This sequence originates from a person aged 18 to 75 in good health. The chain employs TRBV29-1 and TRBJ2-3; tentative D call: TRBD2 (6 bases). The DNA read from the CDR3 is TGCAGCGTTCCGGGACTTTCAGATACG. It specifies CSVPGLSDT. The entire CDR3 is CSVPGLSDTQYF.